Listed here are 29 T cell receptor beta chains from one sample, sequenced in a study of cytomegalovirus exposure and HLA in healthy donors. Here immunoSEQ multiplex PCR was the method, and the copy in TCRdb shows in-frame clones only, minus some. The data show roughly 150,000 clones, about 94% seen once. Sequencing was performed on PBMCs. These receptors came from a man aged 18 to 30 in good health and CMV-seropositive.

The gene calls are TRBV5-4 and TRBJ1-1; 10 nucleotides match TRBD1. The CDR3 runs 15 residues. Losses at the gene ends were 4 bases for V and 4 bases for J; bases not matched to a gene: 7. Germline V gene data show CDR1 as SGHNT and CDR2 as YYREEE (reference sequence). CDR3 region: CASSGDRGPITEAFF. DNA for the CDR3: TGTGCCAGCAGCGGGGACAGGGGTCCGATCACTGAAGCTTTCTTT.

This chain connects TRBV27 to TRBJ1-1, with 7 bases aligning to TRBD1. The V gene's germline CDR1 is MNHEY and CDR2 SMNVEV (reference sequence). With 0 bases clipped from V and 5 bases from J, the junction kept 6 bases outside the gene matches. This CDR3 has 15 residues. Written as DNA, the CDR3 is TGTGCCAGCAGTTTATCGGAGGGGGCGCGGACTGAAGCTTTCTTT. Translating gives CASSLSEGARTEAFF.

The V call is TRBV25-1, the J call TRBJ2-2; D gene unclear. In germline, CDR1 is MGHDK, CDR2 SYGVNS. V was clipped by 2 bases and J by 7 bases, with 11 bases between them. This CDR3 has 14 residues. CDR3 sequence (DNA): TGTGCCAGCAGTGAACCCCGGTTTGGCGGGGAGCTGTTTTTT. Amino acid sequence: CASSEPRFGGELFF.

This chain connects TRBV6-6 to TRBJ2-1; the match to TRBD2 covers 7 bases. The CDR3 runs 13 residues. Losses at the gene ends were 3 bases for V and 9 bases for J; bases not matched to a gene: 5. Germline V gene lookup returns CDR1 MNHNY and CDR2 SVGAGI (reference sequence). CDR3 bases: TGTGCCAGCAGTTATGTGGGCGGGGGTGAGCAGTTCTTC. Its translation is CASSYVGGGEQFF.

J is TRBJ2-7 and V is TRBV27; D is unclear. The CDR3 length is 14 residues. Between the trimmed V and J ends, which lost 3 bases and 2 bases, there was a span of 11 bases. Looked up from germline, CDR1 is MNHEY and CDR2 is SMNVEV (reference sequence). The CDR3 spells CASSFENTAYEQYF. CDR3 coding DNA: TGTGCCAGCAGTTTCGAAAACACCGCCTACGAGCAGTACTTC.

This chain uses TRBV9 with TRBJ2-1, with 12 nucleotides matching TRBD2. In germline, CDR1 is SGDLS, CDR2 YYNGEE. CDR3 length equals 15 residues. J gave up 7 bases and V 3 bases, and 5 bases lay outside the gene matches. CDR3 sequence: CASSATSGRGNEQFF. The CDR3 region has the DNA TGTGCCAGCAGCGCGACTAGCGGGAGAGGGAATGAGCAGTTCTTC.

In this sample, this clone turned up once. The chain is built from TRBV23-1 and TRBJ1-5; 11 nucleotides match TRBD1. TRBV23-1 is sorted into the ORF group, with uncertain function. The CDR3 totals 17 residues. V lost 4 bases and J lost 7; bases outside the gene matches: 12. The CDR3 DNA reads as TGCGCCAGCAGTCGATTACGGGACAGGGGGGCCAACCAGCCCCAGCATTTT. This translates into CASSRLRDRGANQPQHF.

The chain uses TRBV5-1 and TRBJ2-1, with 14 bases fitting TRBD2. From germline, CDR1 is SGHRS and CDR2 YFSETQ. Trimming cost V 4 bases and J 2 bases; bases outside gene matches: 5. This CDR3 has 17 residues. Here the CDR3 reads CASSPRTSGRPYNEQFF. CDR3 nucleotides: TGCGCCAGCAGCCCGCGGACTAGCGGGAGGCCCTACAATGAGCAGTTCTTC.

V usage is TRBV7-9 and J usage is TRBJ1-5; TRBD1 is a possible D gene (6 bases). CDR1 is SEHNR, CDR2 FQNEAQ, per germline (reference sequence). V was trimmed by 4 bases and J by 4 bases, leaving 11 bases between them. The CDR3 loop spans 14 amino acids. CDR3: CASSSQGINQPQHF. DNA of the CDR3: TGTGCCAGCAGCTCCCAGGGGATAAATCAGCCCCAGCATTTT.

The chain joins TRBV28 to TRBJ2-5; TRBD1 matches 7 bases. Germline V lookup: CDR1 MDHEN, CDR2 SYDVKM. This CDR3 contains 17 residues. Trimming took 5 bases from V and 7 from J; bases not matched to a gene: 19. CDR3 in amino acids: CASSPRRRDRPSGTQYF. CDR3 in DNA: TGTGCCAGCAGTCCCCGGCGACGGGACAGACCTTCAGGGACCCAGTACTTC.

The gene calls are TRBV13 and TRBJ2-3; 9 nucleotides align to TRBD2. This CDR3 contains 14 residues. Trimming at V came to 4 bases and at J to 5 bases, leaving 4 bases not matched to a gene. The germline V gene encodes CDR1 PRHDT and CDR2 FYEKMQ (reference sequence). The CDR3: CASSSGLAIDTQYF. CDR3 in DNA: TGTGCCAGCAGCTCGGGACTAGCTATAGATACGCAGTATTTT.

The V call is TRBV5-1, the J call TRBJ2-2, with D perhaps TRBD1 (6 bases). Germline V gives CDR1 SGHRS, CDR2 YFSETQ. The CDR3 runs to 16 residues. The germline V and J ends were trimmed by 2 bases and 0 bases, with 11 bases remaining between them. The CDR3 DNA is TGCGCCAGCAGCTTTTTTGAGGGGGCGAACACCGGGGAGCTGTTTTTT. It encodes CASSFFEGANTGELFF. Full variable domain (remainder filled in from reference TRBV5-1 and TRBJ2-2): KAGVTQTPRYLIKTRGQQVTLSCSPISGHRSVSWYQQTPGQGLQFLFEYFSETQRNKGNFPGRFSGRQFSNSRSEMNVSTLELGDSALYLCASSFFEGANTGELFFGEGSRLTVL.

This sequence joins TRBV23-1 and TRBJ2-3; D ambiguous. TRBV23-1 is an ORF, with its function uncertain. The CDR3 has 15 residues. V lost 1 base, J lost 1 base, and 9 bases lay in between. In DNA, the CDR3 is TGCGCCAGCAGTCAATTAGCACGGCGCACAGATACGCAGTATTTT. The encoded protein is CASSQLARRTDTQYF.

The chain has TRBV5-1 and TRBJ2-4, with D possibly matching TRBD1 (6 bases). This CDR3 has 17 amino acids. Germline loops: CDR1 SGHRS, CDR2 YFSETQ. The V end was cut by 2 bases, the J end by 0 bases, with 15 bases between. In nucleotides, the CDR3 is TGCGCCAGCAGCTTCTCAGACAGGACCCTAGCCAAAAACATTCAGTACTTC. This translates into CASSFSDRTLAKNIQYF. The whole variable domain, filled in from reference TRBV5-1 and TRBJ2-4, reads KAGVTQTPRYLIKTRGQQVTLSCSPISGHRSVSWYQQTPGQGLQFLFEYFSETQRNKGNFPGRFSGRQFSNSRSEMNVSTLELGDSALYLCASSFSDRTLAKNIQYFGAGTRLSVL.

The gene calls are TRBV2 and TRBJ2-5, with D possibly matching TRBD2 (6 bases). V lost 7 bases, J lost 2 bases, and 11 bases lay in between. The germline V gene has CDR1 SNHLY and CDR2 FYNNEI. This CDR3 comprises 13 residues. The CDR3: CASKYGSQETQYF. CDR3 in DNA: TGTGCCAGCAAGTACGGGAGTCAAGAGACCCAGTACTTC. The full variable domain, in which reference TRBV2 and TRBJ2-5 provide the parts outside the CDR3, is EPEVTQTPSHQVTQMGQEVILRCVPISNHLYFYWYRQILGQKVEFLVSFYNNEISEKSEIFDDQFSVERPDGSNFTLKIRSTKLEDSAMYFCASKYGSQETQYFGPGTRLLVL.

The chain recombines TRBV29-1 with TRBJ2-1, with D hard to call. Germline V gene data show CDR1 as SQVTM and CDR2 as ANQGSEA. The V gene lost 6 bases and the J gene lost 9 bases, with 21 bases spanning the gap. The length of the CDR3 is 14 residues. In nucleotides, the CDR3 is TGCAGCGTAGGCAAGGAAGGTCGCTGGAGTGAGCAGTTCTTC. Translating it yields CSVGKEGRWSEQFF.

This CDR3 reads CASSKGLAGKGGSTDTQYF. As DNA, the CDR3 is TGCGCCAGCAGCAAGGGACTAGCGGGAAAGGGGGGCAGCACAGATACGCAGTATTTT. The rearrangement joins TRBV5-1 to TRBJ2-3, with 13 bases fitting TRBD2. The CDR3 has 19 residues. Germline lookup yields CDR1 SGHRS and CDR2 YFSETQ. V was pared by 4 bases and J by 0 bases, with 11 bases of the junction left unmatched.

This chain uses TRBV5-1 with TRBJ1-3; 7 bases map to TRBD1. The CDR3 has 13 amino acids. With 2 bases clipped from V and 7 bases from J, the junction kept 3 bases outside the gene matches. In germline, CDR1 is SGHRS, CDR2 YFSETQ. CDR3 nucleotides: TGCGCCAGCAGCTTCTCACAGGGGAACACCATATATTTT. Translation: CASSFSQGNTIYF.

The chain is built from TRBV7-2 and TRBJ2-7; possible D gene TRBD2, 5 bases. Germline assignment: CDR1 SGHTA and CDR2 FQGNSA. V dropped 1 base and J dropped 2 bases, with 9 bases sitting between them. The CDR3 has 14 amino acids. The CDR3: CASSLVVGAYEQYF. The CDR3, as DNA: TGTGCCAGCAGCTTAGTAGTGGGAGCCTACGAGCAGTACTTC.

The chain employs TRBV4-1 and TRBJ2-3, with 7 bases fitting TRBD2. Trimming took 1 base from V and 3 from J; bases not matched to a gene: 1. Germline loops: CDR1 MGHRA, CDR2 YSYEKL. The CDR3 spans 14 residues. CDR3 residues: CASSQGEGTDTQYF. Written as DNA, the CDR3 is TGCGCCAGCAGCCAAGGGGAGGGGACAGATACGCAGTATTTT.

The J gene is TRBJ2-5, the V gene TRBV5-4, with 8 nucleotides matching TRBD2. This CDR3 spans 15 amino acids. The germline V gene encodes CDR1 SGHNT and CDR2 YYREEE (reference sequence). V lost 3 bases, J lost 5 bases, and 9 bases stayed unmatched. In DNA, the CDR3 is TGTGCCAGCAGCTCACCACGCCGGGGGGGGGAGACCCAGTACTTC. It is translated as CASSSPRRGGETQYF.

The chain couples TRBV2 to TRBJ1-1; D is perhaps TRBD1 (5 bases). Trimming removed 2 bases from V and 4 bases from J, with 14 bases in between. The CDR3 contains 15 residues. Germline V gene lookup returns CDR1 SNHLY and CDR2 FYNNEI. For the CDR3, the DNA is TGTGCCAGCAGTGAACAGGACATGACACTCACTGAAGCTTTCTTT. It is translated as CASSEQDMTLTEAFF.

V usage is TRBV30 and J usage is TRBJ2-7; no firm D call. This CDR3 has 14 residues. Trimming took 3 bases from V and 7 from J, leaving 19 bases between them. CDR1 and CDR2 from the germline V gene are GTSNPN and SVGIG (reference sequence). CDR3 sequence: CAWSPLTDFWEQYF. The CDR3 bases are TGTGCCTGGAGCCCACTCACAGATTTTTGGGAGCAGTACTTC.

The rearrangement links TRBV7-8 to TRBJ2-5, with 7 nucleotides matching TRBD1. The CDR3 is made up of 14 amino acids. From germline, CDR1 is SGHVS and CDR2 FQNEAQ. The V and J ends lost 3 bases and 3 bases, in that order; junction bases with no gene match: 4. CDR3 in amino acids: CASSFQTGEETQYF. DNA of the CDR3: TGTGCCAGCAGCTTCCAAACAGGGGAAGAGACCCAGTACTTC.

The V call is TRBV28, the J call TRBJ2-2; 10 positions agree with TRBD2. This CDR3 has 15 amino acids. The V segment lost 4 bases and the J segment 6 bases; nucleotides outside the gene matches: 5. Per germline, CDR1 MDHEN and CDR2 SYDVKM. CDR3 sequence reads: CASSSGLAGAGELFF. The CDR3 DNA reads TGTGCCAGCAGTTCGGGGCTAGCGGGGGCCGGGGAGCTGTTTTTT.

This chain links TRBV19 with TRBJ1-3, with a tentative D call TRBD1 (5 bases). Germline V CDR1 and CDR2: LNHDA, SQIVND (reference sequence). CDR3 length: 16 amino acids. Trimming stripped 3 bases from V and 1 base from J, with 13 bases between. The CDR3 sequence: CASSMGRVSSGNTIYF. CDR3 coding DNA: TGTGCCAGTAGTATGGGCAGGGTATCTTCTGGAAACACCATATATTTT.

The chain joins TRBV28 to TRBJ2-3; unclear D gene. V lost 5 bases to trimming and J lost 2 bases, with 8 bases between them. Germline V gives CDR1 MDHEN, CDR2 SYDVKM. The CDR3 totals 13 residues. The CDR3 region is CASSEPDTDTQYF. CDR3 in DNA: TGTGCCAGCAGTGAACCAGACACAGATACGCAGTATTTT.

CDR3 protein: CATGAGGPSTDTQYF. The CDR3 DNA sequence: TGTGCCACCGGGGCGGGAGGCCCTAGCACAGATACGCAGTATTTT. The chain combines TRBV15 with TRBJ2-3; 8 nucleotides agree with TRBD2. The CDR3 sequence is 15 residues long. Germline V lookup: CDR1 LNHNV, CDR2 YYDKDF (reference sequence). V lost 8 bases and J lost 0; bases outside the gene matches: 7.

The V gene is TRBV4-1, the J gene TRBJ1-6; possibly TRBD1 for D (5 bases). The germline V and J ends were trimmed by 5 bases and 11 bases, with 19 bases remaining between them. This CDR3 region has 15 residues. CDR1 and CDR2 (germline): MGHRA, YSYEKL. The CDR3 nucleotides are TGCGCCAGCAGCGGCCAGGGCCTATCGAATACACCCCTCCACTTT. Protein sequence: CASSGQGLSNTPLHF.